This T cell receptor beta chain was identified during a study of T cells expressing NK-cell markers. General study results and limits: Of CD8+ T cells, about 1.0-8% belonged to dominant NKG2C+ clonotypes in roughly 6 donors.

The CDR3 sequence is 15 residues long. Germline V gives CDR1 MDHEN, CDR2 SYDVKM. TCRdb re-analyzed the 5' RACE reads; it lists each CDR3 protein once, without DNA. In total, the table holds about 190,000 distinct CDR3 sequences. Comments on this clonotype: Its antigen is undetermined.

The TCR was taken from a man between 18 and 69 years old in good health. Sequencing was performed on blood T cells: a sorted CD56 or NKG2C T cell subset, CD4+ or CD8+ T cells, or bulk PBMC T cells (not recorded which). V usage is TRBV28 and J usage is TRBJ2-7; the TCRdb D gene call, TRBD2, has no DNA to confirm it. Here the CDR3 reads CASSRDSPSRDEQYF.